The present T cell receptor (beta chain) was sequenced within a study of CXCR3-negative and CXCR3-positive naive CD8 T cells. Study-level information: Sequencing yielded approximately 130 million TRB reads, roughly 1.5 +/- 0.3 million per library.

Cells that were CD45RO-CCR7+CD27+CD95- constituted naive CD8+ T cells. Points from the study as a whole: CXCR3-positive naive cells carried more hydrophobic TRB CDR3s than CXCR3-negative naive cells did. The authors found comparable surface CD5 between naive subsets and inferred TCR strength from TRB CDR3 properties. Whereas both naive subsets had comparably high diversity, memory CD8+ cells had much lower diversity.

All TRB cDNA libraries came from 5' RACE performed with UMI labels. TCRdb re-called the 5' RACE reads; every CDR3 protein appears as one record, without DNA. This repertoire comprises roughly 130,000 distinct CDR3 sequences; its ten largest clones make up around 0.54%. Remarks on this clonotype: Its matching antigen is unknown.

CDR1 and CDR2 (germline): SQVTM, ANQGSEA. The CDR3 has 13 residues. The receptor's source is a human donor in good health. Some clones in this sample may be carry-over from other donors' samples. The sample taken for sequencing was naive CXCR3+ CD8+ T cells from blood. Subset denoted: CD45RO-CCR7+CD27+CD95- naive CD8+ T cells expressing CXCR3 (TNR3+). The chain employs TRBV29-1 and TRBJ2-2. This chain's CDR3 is CSVEEGYTGELFF.